These T cell receptor beta chains were read from a single sample in a study of T cell responses to AZD1222 COVID-19 vaccine. TCRdb keeps only in-frame clones here, not all; method: immunoSEQ multiplex PCR. The sample holds roughly 67,000 clones, approximately 90% seen once. The sample here was peripheral blood, taken on day 0 of AZD1222 vaccination. The source is an adult in good health. Each CDR3 is given without its conserved first and last residue. The order of the fields is D gene, V gene, CDR3 protein. A D gene is named only where the DNA matches it firmly.

>TRBD1|TRBV5-1
ASRRDRGRTEAF
>NA|TRBV6-2/TRBV6-3
ASSYSESLVEQY
>TRBD2|TRBV4-3
ASSQGYSGGAYNEQF
>NA|TRBV7-6
ASSLGDGHTEAF
>NA|TRBV5-1
ASSLWPGSDTEAF
>TRBD2|TRBV27
ASSSLAGGSNEQF
>TRBD1|TRBV5-1
ASSMTGGSTEAF
>NA|TRBV27
ASSLLGAQPQH
>TRBD2|TRBV9
ASSGEGDTQY
>TRBD2|TRBV11-2
ASSPGVRLAGDNEQF
>TRBD1|TRBV7-9
ASSKTKDRGIGELF
>TRBD1|TRBV5-1
ASSPRTGRSQETQY
>TRBD1|TRBV27
ASSLSGTGVETQY
>NA|TRBV5-6
ASSSTGPGNTIY
>TRBD1|TRBV5-1
ASSAGTGFNTEAF
>NA|TRBV9
ASSVGAGIGEKLF
>TRBD2|TRBV7-2
ASSSRTSGSYEQY
>NA|TRBV7-2
ASSLDWYTGELF
>TRBD2|TRBV18
ASSTTSGPYNEQF
>NA|TRBV11-2
ASSLGGSFGYT
>TRBD1|TRBV19
ASSVKGANQPQH
>NA|TRBV25-1
ASSELGTVYEQY
>TRBD1|TRBV19
ASGPGTGESYEQY
>NA|TRBV5-1
ASMGGGWGEQY
>NA|TRBV10-3
AISADRDTEAF
>NA|TRBV20-1
SASEGANFQKY
>NA|TRBV12-3/TRBV12-4
ASGSGAGEQY
>TRBD1|TRBV28
ASGRGTAELF
>NA|TRBV12-3/TRBV12-4
ASSFRDIEAF
>NA|TRBV10-2
ASSEGYEQY
>TRBD1|TRBV5-4
ASSWWDRDPGNTIY
>NA|TRBV2
ASNREYSNQPQH
>NA|TRBV28
ASNYQEGGNTEAF
>TRBD1|TRBV11-1
ASSNRGSLSEQY
>NA|TRBV12-5
ASGAGELF
>NA|TRBV28
ASSLYEQY